This TCR beta chain was identified in a study of blood T cell repertoires in COVID-19. Study background: Samples taken during acute and convalescent COVID-19 were collected in the United States, Italy and Spain. PBMCs, B-cell-depleted T cells, or T cells provided the cDNA or gDNA that made up the material.

This clone was seen just once. Methods used by the authors: Nucleated cell number was recorded as an estimate derived from reference gene primer amplification. Some clones are missing from TCRdb's copy, which holds only in-frame ones; the method was immunoSEQ multiplex PCR. The V and J calls and clone size were taken over from that table, and D and trimming were inferred from the DNA. The sample holds fewer than 200,000 clones, less than 90% seen once. The receptor's source is a man aged 70 or older with active or convalescent COVID-19. Specimen: peripheral blood.

CDR3 region: CASSLWGGTSGRISYEQYF. For the CDR3, the DNA is TGTGCCAGCAGTTTGTGGGGGGGGACTAGCGGGAGAATTTCCTACGAGCAGTACTTC. The genes are TRBV28 and TRBJ2-7; 14 bases are a match to TRBD2. Germline lookup yields CDR1 MDHEN and CDR2 SYDVKM. V trimming: 3 bases; J trimming: 1 base; junction bases outside the gene matches: 11. This CDR3 is 19 amino acids long.